This TCR beta chain comes out of a study of breast tumors, draining lymph nodes, adjacent tissues. The study, taken as a whole, reports: The lymph node origin of tumor T cells was framed as consistent with a hypothesis, not demonstrated. Tumor repertoires ranked between lymph nodes and nontumor tissue in diversity, with V and J gene preferences. Findings are consistent with lymph node origin and intratumoral expansion of most tumor T cells.

The lymph nodes were axillary draining lymph nodes from breast cancer patients. MiXCR, run by TCRdb on the multiplex PCR reads, gives a single entry per CDR3 protein. This sample has about 100,000 distinct CDR3 sequences, with roughly 20% found just once. Ten or more counts support this clonotype. Antigen unknown. The CDR3 extends over 12 amino acids. Germline CDR1 is SGHTA and CDR2 is FQGTGA. Trimming took 11 bases from V and 4 from J, leaving 13 bases between them. Source material: axillary lymph node tissue. The chain employs TRBV7-3 and TRBJ2-3; the D is unclear. This TCR came from a female donor with breast cancer. Some clones in this sample may be carry-over from other donors' samples. The CDR3 bases are TGTGCCGGCGACAAGGCCGCAGATACGCAGTATTTT. Its protein product is CAGDKAADTQYF.